This T cell receptor beta chain was identified in a study of cytomegalovirus exposure and HLA in healthy donors. Study-wide points: According to the study, 160 or so TCR beta chains were cytomegalovirus-associated. Confirmation was obtained in vitro that a few CMV-associated chains are specific for CMV antigens. One later analysis, an examination of the 90 to 150 validation repertoires, found that first-cohort TCR clusters tended to co-occur in them.

Clones were sequenced by immunoSEQ multiplex PCR, and TCRdb holds only the in-frame ones, with some missing. The sample includes some 130,000 clones, more than 75% of them seen just once. As to this clone: Antigen: not known.

V shed 0 bases and J shed 4 bases, with 6 bases lying between them. Germline V lookup: CDR1 MNHEY, CDR2 SVGAGI. The CDR3 is 13 amino acids. The clonotype originates from a woman in her late teens or twenties in good health and CMV-seropositive. V and J are TRBV6-5 and TRBJ1-1; D ambiguous. What was sequenced was PBMCs. This chain's CDR3 is CASSYSPGTEAFF. In nucleotides, the CDR3 is TGTGCCAGCAGTTACTCCCCAGGCACTGAAGCTTTCTTT.